This T cell receptor beta chain was observed in a study of T cells in Graves' hyperthyroidism and ophthalmopathy. General study points: Prediction of ophthalmopathy progression came a median approximately 6.6 months pre-onset.

RNA transcripts provided the source from which TCR beta CDR3 regions were amplified. TCR CDR3 underwent first-round RT-PCR with the HTBI primer set. From the multiplex PCR reads, TCRdb called clonotypes with MiXCR, one entry per CDR3 protein. The sample has 660,000 or so distinct CDR3 sequences; roughly 45% are singletons. Germline V gene lookup returns CDR1 MNHNS and CDR2 SASEGT. The germline V and J ends were trimmed by 4 bases and 6 bases, with 18 bases remaining between them. CDR3 length: 15 amino acids. Diagnoses used clinical symptoms, serum thyroxine and TRAb, thyroid ultrasound and orbital computed tomography. Worth noting for this clonotype: What it binds is not known.

V and J are TRBV6-1 and TRBJ2-5; tentatively, D is TRBD1 (7 bases). The sequenced sample consisted of peripheral blood or thyroid tissue (not recorded which). The receptor comes from an adult man with Graves' disease, either hyperthyroidism or ophthalmopathy (not recorded which). As DNA, the CDR3 is TGTGCCAGCAGTGCTGCAGGGGGGCCCCTTCAGACCCAGTACTTC. This codes for CASSAAGGPLQTQYF.